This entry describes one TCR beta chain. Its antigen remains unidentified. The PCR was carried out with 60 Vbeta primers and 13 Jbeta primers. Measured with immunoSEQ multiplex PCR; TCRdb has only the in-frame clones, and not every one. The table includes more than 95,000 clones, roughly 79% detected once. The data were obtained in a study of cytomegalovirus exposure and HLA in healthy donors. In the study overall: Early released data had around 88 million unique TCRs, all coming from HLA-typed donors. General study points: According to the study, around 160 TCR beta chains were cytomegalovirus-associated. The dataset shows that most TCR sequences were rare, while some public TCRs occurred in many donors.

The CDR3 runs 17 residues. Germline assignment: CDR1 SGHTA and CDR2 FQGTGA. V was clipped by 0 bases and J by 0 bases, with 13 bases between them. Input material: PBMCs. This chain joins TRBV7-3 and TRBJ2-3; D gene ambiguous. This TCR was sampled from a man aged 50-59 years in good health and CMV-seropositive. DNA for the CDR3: TGTGCCAGCAGCTTAACCGGTCGCTTCGCTAGCACAGATACGCAGTATTTT. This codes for CASSLTGRFASTDTQYF.